The rows below give T cell receptor beta chains drawn from one sample of a study of cytomegalovirus exposure and HLA in healthy donors. Assay used: immunoSEQ multiplex PCR; TCRdb lists only in-frame clones, some missing. The profile covers about 160,000 clones, with roughly 85% appearing a single time and approximately 8% taken by the ten largest. Sequencing used PBMCs. These receptors all stem from a male donor in good health and CMV-seropositive. Each CDR3 is given with its conserved first and last residue. The D gene is left open where the match is weak. Size tells how often a clone was seen (once, few, many) or the class of an expanded clone, and some rows leave it out.

J gene: TRBJ2-5
V gene: TRBV30
clone size: NA
D gene: NA
CDR3 protein: CAWSLGGLGSETQYF
CDR3 DNA: TGTGCCTGGAGTCTCGGGGGGCTGGGTTCGGAGACCCAGTACTTC

J gene: TRBJ1-1
V gene: TRBV6-5
clone size: NA
D gene: TRBD1
CDR3 protein: CASRETGVTEAFF
CDR3 DNA: TGTGCCAGCAGGGAAACAGGGGTCACTGAAGCTTTCTTT

J gene: TRBJ1-2
V gene: TRBV27
clone size: NA
D gene: TRBD1
CDR3 protein: CASSLQWGQDYGYTF
CDR3 DNA: TGTGCCAGCAGTTTACAATGGGGACAGGACTATGGCTACACCTTC

J gene: TRBJ2-7
V gene: TRBV7-2
clone size: NA
D gene: TRBD2
CDR3 protein: CASSLNGGIDEQYF
CDR3 DNA: TGTGCCAGCAGCTTAAACGGGGGGATCGACGAGCAGTACTTC

J gene: TRBJ1-2
V gene: TRBV6-1
clone size: once
D gene: NA
CDR3 protein: CASSSGQTLNYGYTF
CDR3 DNA: TGTGCCAGCAGTAGTGGACAGACCCTTAACTATGGCTACACCTTC

J gene: TRBJ2-3
V gene: TRBV7-2
clone size: NA
D gene: TRBD1
CDR3 protein: CASRWTGAQADTQYF
CDR3 DNA: TGTGCCAGCAGGTGGACAGGGGCCCAAGCAGATACGCAGTATTTT

J gene: TRBJ1-4
V gene: TRBV7-2
clone size: NA
D gene: NA
CDR3 protein: CASSLDRRNEKLFF
CDR3 DNA: TGTGCCAGCAGCTTGGACAGAAGGAATGAAAAACTGTTTTTT

J gene: TRBJ1-1
V gene: TRBV7-2
clone size: NA
D gene: NA
CDR3 protein: CASSLQDRNTEAFF
CDR3 DNA: TGTGCCAGCAGCTTACAGGACAGGAACACTGAAGCTTTCTTT

J gene: TRBJ2-6
V gene: TRBV5-4
clone size: NA
D gene: NA
CDR3 protein: CASSLSQSGANVLTF
CDR3 DNA: TGTGCCAGCAGCTTGAGTCAGTCTGGGGCCAACGTCCTGACTTTC

J gene: TRBJ1-6
V gene: TRBV9
clone size: NA
D gene: TRBD1
CDR3 protein: CASSGRQGNSPLHF
CDR3 DNA: TGTGCCAGCAGCGGACGACAGGGGAATTCACCCCTCCACTTT

J gene: TRBJ1-1
V gene: TRBV5-4
clone size: NA
D gene: NA
CDR3 protein: CASSPQILSEAFF
CDR3 DNA: TGTGCCAGCAGCCCACAAATTTTGTCTGAAGCTTTCTTT

J gene: TRBJ2-1
V gene: TRBV19
clone size: NA
D gene: TRBD2
CDR3 protein: CASSDGGLAGVLGYEQFF
CDR3 DNA: TGTGCCAGTAGTGACGGAGGACTAGCGGGAGTCCTTGGCTATGAGCAGTTCTTC

J gene: TRBJ2-6
V gene: TRBV12-5
clone size: NA
D gene: NA
CDR3 protein: CASGSFSGFFSGANVLTF
CDR3 DNA: TGTGCTAGTGGATCGTTCAGCGGCTTCTTCTCTGGGGCCAACGTCCTGACTTTC

J gene: TRBJ1-1
V gene: TRBV10-1
clone size: NA
D gene: NA
CDR3 protein: CASSESSGTEAFF
CDR3 DNA: TGCGCCAGCAGTGAGTCCTCCGGGACTGAAGCTTTCTTT

J gene: TRBJ2-7
V gene: TRBV28
clone size: few
D gene: TRBD2
CDR3 protein: CASSFAGREGRYEQYF
CDR3 DNA: TGTGCCAGCAGTTTCGCGGGGCGGGAGGGAAGGTACGAGCAGTACTTC

J gene: TRBJ1-5
V gene: TRBV6-5
clone size: NA
D gene: NA
CDR3 protein: CASSPRTTVGQPQHF
CDR3 DNA: TGTGCCAGCAGCCCTAGGACTACGGTCGGCCAGCCCCAGCATTTT

J gene: TRBJ1-2
V gene: TRBV7-9
clone size: NA
D gene: TRBD1
CDR3 protein: CASSMGQGGLSYTF
CDR3 DNA: TGTGCCAGCAGCATGGGACAGGGGGGTTTGAGCTACACCTTC

J gene: TRBJ1-2
V gene: TRBV9
clone size: NA
D gene: NA
CDR3 protein: CASSVEAGLDLTGYTF
CDR3 DNA: TGTGCCAGCAGCGTAGAGGCAGGGCTCGACTTGACTGGCTACACCTTC

J gene: TRBJ1-2
V gene: TRBV30
clone size: NA
D gene: TRBD1
CDR3 protein: CAWSVQDRGRGYTF
CDR3 DNA: TGTGCCTGGAGTGTACAGGACAGGGGCAGGGGCTACACCTTC

J gene: TRBJ1-2
V gene: TRBV5-6
clone size: NA
D gene: TRBD1
CDR3 protein: CASSPGGQAYGYTF
CDR3 DNA: TGTGCCAGCAGCCCAGGGGGGCAGGCCTATGGCTACACCTTC